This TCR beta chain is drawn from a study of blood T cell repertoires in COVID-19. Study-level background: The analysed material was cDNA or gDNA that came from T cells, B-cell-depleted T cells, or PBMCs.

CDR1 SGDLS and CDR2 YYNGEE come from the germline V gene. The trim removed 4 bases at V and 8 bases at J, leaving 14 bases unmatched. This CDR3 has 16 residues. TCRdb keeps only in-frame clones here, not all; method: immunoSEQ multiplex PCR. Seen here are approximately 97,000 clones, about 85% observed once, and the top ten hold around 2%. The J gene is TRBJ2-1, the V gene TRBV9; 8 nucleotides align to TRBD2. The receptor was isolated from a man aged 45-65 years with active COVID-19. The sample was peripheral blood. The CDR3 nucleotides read TGTGCCAGCAGCTTCTACGCGGTCGGGGGGGGCGATGAGCAGTTCTTC. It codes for CASSFYAVGGGDEQFF.